This T cell receptor (beta chain) derives from a study of shared clonotypes between healthy human individuals. Clones were sequenced by immunoSEQ multiplex PCR, and TCRdb holds only the in-frame ones, with some missing. Of a few million clones detected, about 92% appear once; the ten largest clones hold 0.39%. Healthy HIV-negative adults with no recent acute infections or vaccinations were recruited as donors. With V trimmed by 7 bases and J by 3 bases, 5 bases remained unmatched. This CDR3 is 14 amino acids long. The germline V gene has CDR1 KGHSH and CDR2 LQKENI. This sequence was found in a young man in good health. Some clones in this sample may be carry-over from other donors' samples. The source material was naive CD4+ T cells from PBMCs. Subset denoted: CD45RA+ positively selected. This chain connects TRBV18 to TRBJ2-3, with TRBD1 matching 9 bases. CDR3 sequence (DNA): TGTGCCAGCTACCGGGACAGGGCAACAGATACGCAGTATTTT. Its translation is CASYRDRATDTQYF.